This TCR beta chain was sequenced in a study of response to subunit inactivated influenza vaccine. Per germline, CDR1 SQVTM and CDR2 ANQGSEA. V was pared by 7 bases and J by 1 base, with 13 bases of the junction left unmatched. This CDR3 region has 16 residues. The table lists this clonotype with many counts. TCRdb reprocessed the RT-PCR reads with MiXCR, giving one entry per CDR3 protein. This repertoire shows about 170,000 distinct CDR3 sequences, less than 15% found once; its top ten account for approximately 30%. These data were likewise used in another study, on T cells expressing NK-cell markers. Turning to that study: Generation of TCR beta cDNA was performed by 5'RACE template switching incorporating UMIs. The sequencing cohort of eight donors included seven HCMV-seropositive individuals and one seronegative individual. HCMV specificity of expanded NKG2C+ T cell clones remained unclear.

This sequence joins TRBV29-1 and TRBJ2-1, with 7 positions matching TRBD1. This specimen was CD8+ T cells sorted from PBMCs, taken 11 to 12 days after vaccination. The sequence came from a man aged 45-65 years who received an inactivated influenza vaccine. The CDR3, as DNA: TGCAGCGCGACCACTTCCCAGGGACAGTCCTACAATGAGCAGTTCTTC. It is translated as CSATTSQGQSYNEQFF.